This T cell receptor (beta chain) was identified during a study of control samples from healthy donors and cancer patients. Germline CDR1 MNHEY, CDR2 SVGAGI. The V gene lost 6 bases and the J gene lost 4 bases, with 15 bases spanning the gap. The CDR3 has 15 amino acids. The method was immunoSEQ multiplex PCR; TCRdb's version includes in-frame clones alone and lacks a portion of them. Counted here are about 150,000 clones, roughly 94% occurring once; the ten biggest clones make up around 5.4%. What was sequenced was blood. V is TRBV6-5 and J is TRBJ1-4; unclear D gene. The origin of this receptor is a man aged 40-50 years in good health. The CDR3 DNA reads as TGTGCCAGCAGAAAGAACGTCTATAGTAATGAAAAACTGTTTTTT. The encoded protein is CASRKNVYSNEKLFF.